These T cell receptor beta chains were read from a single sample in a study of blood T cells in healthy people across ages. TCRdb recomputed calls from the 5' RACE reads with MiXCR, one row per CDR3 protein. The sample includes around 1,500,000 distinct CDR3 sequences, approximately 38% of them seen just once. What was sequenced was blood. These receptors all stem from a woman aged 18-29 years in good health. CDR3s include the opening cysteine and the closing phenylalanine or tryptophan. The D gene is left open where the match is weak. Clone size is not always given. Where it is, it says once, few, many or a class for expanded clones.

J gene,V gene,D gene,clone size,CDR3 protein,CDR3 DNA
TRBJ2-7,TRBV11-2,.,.,CASSLGFSVGRYEQYF,TGTGCCAGCAGCTTAGGGTTTTCGGTGGGCCGCTACGAGCAGTACTTC
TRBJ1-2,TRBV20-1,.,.,CGAPTQDNCGYTF,TGCGGTGCCCCGACCCAAGATAACTGTGGCTACACCTTC
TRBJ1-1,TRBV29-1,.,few,CSVGRETEAFF,TGCAGCGTTGGGAGGGAAACTGAAGCTTTCTTT
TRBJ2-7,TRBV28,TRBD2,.,CAGNLLGGLSGEQYF,TGTGCCGGCAACCTCCTGGGAGGGCTATCGGGCGAGCAGTACTTC
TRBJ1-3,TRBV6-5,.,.,CASTNPSSGNTIYF,TGTGCCAGCACCAATCCGAGCTCTGGAAACACCATATATTTT
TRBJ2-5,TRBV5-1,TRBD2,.,CASGEASGAQETQYF,TGCGCCAGCGGCGAGGCTAGCGGGGCTCAAGAGACCCAGTACTTC
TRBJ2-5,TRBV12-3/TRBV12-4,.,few,CASSFSSAGRETQYF,TGTGCCAGCAGTTTTTCTTCAGCAGGTCGCGAGACCCAGTACTTC
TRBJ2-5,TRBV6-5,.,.,CASSYLGYGETQYF,TGTGCCAGCAGTTACCTGGGGTACGGGGAGACCCAGTACTTC
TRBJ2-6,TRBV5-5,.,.,CASSWEGANVLTF,TGTGCCAGCAGCTGGGAAGGGGCCAACGTCCTGACTTTC
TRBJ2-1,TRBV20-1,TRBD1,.,CSAREDGTGTAPYNEQFF,TGCAGTGCTAGAGAAGATGGGACCGGGACAGCCCCTTACAATGAGCAGTTCTTC
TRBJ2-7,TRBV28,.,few,CASSPLAYEQYF,TGTGCCAGCAGTCCACTTGCGTACGAGCAGTACTTC
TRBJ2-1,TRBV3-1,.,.,CAGSHIGELASVYNEQFF,TGTGCCGGCAGCCACATAGGCGAGCTGGCTAGCGTTTACAATGAGCAGTTCTTC
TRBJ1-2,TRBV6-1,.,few,CASSSSRELSYGYTF,TGTGCCAGCAGTTCCTCCAGGGAGCTTAGCTATGGCTACACCTTC
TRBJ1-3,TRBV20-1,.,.,CSARVGEAGNTIYF,TGCAGTGCTAGAGTGGGTGAAGCTGGAAACACCATATATTTT
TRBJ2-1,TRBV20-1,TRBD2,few,CSARGLAGTYNEQFF,TGCAGTGCGCGTGGACTAGCGGGAACCTACAATGAGCAGTTCTTC
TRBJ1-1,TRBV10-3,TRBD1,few,CATHPDRGLDTEAFF,TGTGCCACCCACCCGGACAGGGGATTGGACACTGAAGCTTTCTTT
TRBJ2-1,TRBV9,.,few,CASSVVAFNNEQFF,TGTGCCAGCAGCGTAGTAGCCTTCAACAATGAGCAGTTCTTC
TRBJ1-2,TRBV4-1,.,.,CASSPDPNYGYTF,TGCGCCAGCAGCCCGGACCCTAACTATGGCTACACCTTC
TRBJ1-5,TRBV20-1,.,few,CSAIDRWDQPQHF,TGCAGTGCTATCGACAGGTGGGATCAGCCCCAGCATTTT
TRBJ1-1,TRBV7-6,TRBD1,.,CASSKSGQVNTEAFF,TGTGCCAGCAGCAAATCGGGACAGGTGAACACTGAAGCTTTCTTT
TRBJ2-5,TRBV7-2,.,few,CASSWGTVRETQYF,TGTGCCAGCAGCTGGGGGACTGTCCGTGAGACCCAGTACTTC
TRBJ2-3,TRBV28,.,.,CASSFYERGDTQYF,TGTGCCAGCAGTTTCTACGAACGGGGAGATACGCAGTATTTT
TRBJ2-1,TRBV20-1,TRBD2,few,CSANSGRASDEQFF,TGCAGTGCTAACAGTGGGAGGGCCAGCGATGAGCAGTTCTTC
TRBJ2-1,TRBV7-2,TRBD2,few,CASSRGGKDEQFF,TGTGCCAGCAGCCGGGGGGGCAAGGATGAGCAGTTCTTC
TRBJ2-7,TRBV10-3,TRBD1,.,CAISEMGQNTYEQYF,TGTGCCATCAGTGAAATGGGACAGAATACCTACGAGCAGTACTTC
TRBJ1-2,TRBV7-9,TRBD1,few,CASSLGTGNDGYTF,TGTGCCAGCAGCCTAGGGACAGGGAATGATGGCTACACCTTC
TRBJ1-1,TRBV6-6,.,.,CASNAFGTTHEAFF,TGTGCCAGCAATGCTTTTGGGACAACCCATGAAGCTTTCTTT
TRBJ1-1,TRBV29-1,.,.,CSVEQGRGTEAFF,TGCAGCGTTGAACAGGGTCGGGGCACTGAAGCTTTCTTT
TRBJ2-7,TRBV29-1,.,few,CSVEEWDYEQYF,TGCAGCGTTGAAGAATGGGACTACGAGCAGTACTTC
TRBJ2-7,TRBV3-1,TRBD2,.,CASSQVPGGMEEQYF,TGTGCCAGCAGCCAAGTCCCCGGGGGGATGGAGGAGCAGTACTTC